This entry lists 25 T cell receptor beta chains sequenced from one sample in a study of CD8+ T cells in alopecia areata. Extracted from the samples, RNA was reverse transcribed into cDNA to serve as the sequencing template. Produced via immunoSEQ multiplex PCR; TCRdb's table is partial and in-frame only. The sample shows roughly 200,000 clones, roughly three fifths of them seen only once. This sample's treatment: oral pan-JAK inhibitor, 5-10 mg twice daily. The material sequenced was CD8+ T cells sorted from blood, taken at week 24, from a patient treated with tofacitinib. The receptor source for this set is a human donor with alopecia areata.

A note on this clone: At one end, the junction sequence differs from germline, possibly due to a read error. This chain connects TRBV5-1 to TRBJ2-3; D remains unclear. Germline CDR1 SGHRS, CDR2 YFSETQ. The CDR3 contains 11 residues. CDR3 sequence: CARSLTDTQYF. In DNA, the CDR3 is TGCGCCAGGAGCTTGACAGATACGCAGTATTTT.

This clone was found a few times. The J gene is TRBJ2-2, the V gene TRBV11-2; TRBD1 matches at 10 bases. The germline V gene encodes CDR1 SGHAT and CDR2 FQNNGV. After removal of 4 bases from V and 11 bases from J, the junction contained 10 bases not matched to a gene. The CDR3 length is 15 residues. CDR3 protein: CASSSPGTGVGELFF. In nucleotides, the CDR3 is TGTGCCAGCAGCTCCCCCGGGACAGGGGTAGGAGAGCTGTTTTTT.

CDR3 nucleotides: TGTGCCAGCAGTTTATTTCCAGCGGGGGACTCCTCGGCCTTCTACGAGCAGTACTTC. As protein: CASSLFPAGDSSAFYEQYF. The V and J genes are TRBV27 and TRBJ2-7; 8 bases map to TRBD2. The CDR3 runs to 19 residues. Germline values: CDR1 MNHEY, CDR2 SMNVEV (reference sequence). V gave up 1 base and J gave up 3 bases; unmatched junction bases: 17.

V gene TRBV5-1 combines with J gene TRBJ2-7; TRBD1 aligns across 9 bases. The CDR3 extends over 13 amino acids. Germline V gives CDR1 SGHRS, CDR2 YFSETQ. V was pared by 7 bases and J by 4 bases, with 6 bases of the junction left unmatched. CDR3 nucleotides: TGCGCCAGCGGACCCGGGACAGGGTACGAGCAGTACTTC. It encodes CASGPGTGYEQYF.

This clone has more than one count but fewer than ten. The chain has TRBV10-3 and TRBJ2-4, with D perhaps matching TRBD1 (5 bases). The CDR3 totals 14 residues. V was clipped by 5 bases and J by 6 bases, with 14 bases between them. CDR1 and CDR2 from the germline V gene are ENHRY and SYGVKD. Here the CDR3 DNA reads TGTGCCATCAGTCCAGGGTCTTGGACAAACATTCAGTACTTC. Translated, it gives CAISPGSWTNIQYF.

V and J are TRBV9 and TRBJ2-1; D tentatively fits TRBD1 or TRBD2 (5 bases each). Germline CDR1 and CDR2: SGDLS and YYNGEE. V was trimmed by 4 bases and J by 9 bases, leaving 11 bases between them. The CDR3 consists of 12 residues. This CDR3 reads CASSPRDLEQFF. The CDR3 bases are TGTGCCAGCAGCCCCAGGGACCTTGAGCAGTTCTTC.

The chain uses TRBV19 and TRBJ2-3; D unclear. The germline V gene encodes CDR1 LNHDA and CDR2 SQIVND (reference sequence). Trimming left V 1 base short and J 2 bases short, with 10 bases between. This CDR3 is built from 15 residues. CDR3 nucleotide sequence: TGTGCCAGTAGTATAGCGGGCAGGCACACAGATACGCAGTATTTT. Translation gives CASSIAGRHTDTQYF.

This clone was seen only a few times. This chain uses TRBV29-1 with TRBJ1-3; no firm D call. CDR1 is SQVTM, CDR2 ANQGSEA, per germline. This CDR3 spans 13 amino acids. The V end was cut by 4 bases, the J end by 0 bases, with 7 bases between. This CDR3 reads CSVVKDSGNTIYF. The CDR3 DNA follows: TGCAGCGTTGTTAAGGACTCTGGAAACACCATATATTTT.

This chain links TRBV7-8 with TRBJ1-6; no clear D gene. The CDR3 length is 15 residues. Trimming cost V 5 bases and J 8 bases, with 16 bases left between them. CDR1 and CDR2 from the germline V gene are SGHVS and FQNEAQ. CDR3 nucleotide sequence: TGTGCCAGCAGCCCCGGGGAACAGTCAGATTCACCCCTCCACTTT. Translated: CASSPGEQSDSPLHF.

This clone was picked up a small number of times. The CDR3 here is CASSTDNQPQHF. DNA for the CDR3: TGTGCCAGTAGTACTGACAATCAGCCCCAGCATTTT. The rearrangement links TRBV19 to TRBJ1-5; no clear D gene. Germline loops: CDR1 LNHDA, CDR2 SQIVND (reference sequence). V was pared by 4 bases and J by 3 bases, with 4 bases between. The CDR3 has 12 residues.

The chain uses TRBV25-1 and TRBJ2-5; D gene unclear. CDR1 and CDR2 from the germline V gene are MGHDK and SYGVNS. This CDR3 contains 12 residues. Trimming removed 2 bases from V and 3 bases from J, with 4 bases in between. The CDR3 is CASSEEKETQYF. DNA for the CDR3: TGTGCCAGCAGTGAAGAAAAAGAGACCCAGTACTTC.

This clone was picked up a small number of times. The chain is built from TRBV29-1 and TRBJ1-1; D is unclear. V lost 0 bases to trimming and J lost 6 bases, with 8 bases between them. This CDR3 is 12 amino acids long. Per the germline V gene, CDR1 is SQVTM and CDR2 is ANQGSEA. The CDR3 loop reads CSVEDPRSEAFF. Written as DNA, the CDR3 is TGCAGCGTTGAAGATCCCCGGTCTGAAGCTTTCTTT.

This clone was seen only a few times. The CDR3, as DNA: TGCGCCAGCAGCTCCGAGGGGGCGTCAGATACGCAGTATTTT. This sequence encodes CASSSEGASDTQYF. The rearrangement joins TRBV5-1 to TRBJ2-3, with 7 positions matching TRBD1. V shed 3 bases and J 4 bases; nucleotides not matched to a gene: 5. This CDR3 region has 14 residues. Germline V lookup: CDR1 SGHRS, CDR2 YFSETQ.

This chain uses TRBV10-3 with TRBJ2-3; 11 bases fit TRBD2. V shed 5 bases, J shed 4 bases, and the junction held 5 bases outside the gene matches. The CDR3 covers 15 residues. Per the germline V gene, CDR1 is ENHRY and CDR2 is SYGVKD. Here the CDR3 reads CAISTSGGEADTQYF. Here the CDR3 DNA reads TGTGCCATCAGTACTAGCGGGGGCGAGGCAGATACGCAGTATTTT.

The chain uses TRBV5-6 and TRBJ1-5; 9 bases fit TRBD1. V shed 4 bases and J 3 bases; nucleotides not matched to a gene: 5. The CDR3 runs 15 residues. Germline loops: CDR1 SGHDT, CDR2 YYEEEE. The DNA for the CDR3 is TGTGCCAGCAGCATCGGGACAGGGATCAATCAGCCCCAGCATTTT. Protein sequence: CASSIGTGINQPQHF.

In this sample, this clone turned up a few times. The chain carries TRBV13 and TRBJ2-7; tentatively, D is TRBD1 (5 bases). CDR3 length: 13 amino acids. Germline V lookup: CDR1 PRHDT, CDR2 FYEKMQ (reference sequence). Trimming cost V 7 bases and J 2 bases, with 12 bases left between them. CDR3 in amino acids: CASTIGRAYEQYF. The CDR3 region has the DNA TGTGCCAGCACTATAGGCAGGGCCTACGAGCAGTACTTC.

This chain joins TRBV6-1 and TRBJ2-7, with D unclear. Germline V lookup: CDR1 MNHNS, CDR2 SASEGT. Between the trimmed V and J ends, which lost 3 bases and 2 bases, there was a span of 11 bases. The CDR3 is 14 amino acids. CDR3 residues: CASSDLSRTYEQYF. Written as DNA, the CDR3 is TGTGCCAGCAGTGACTTGTCGCGAACCTACGAGCAGTACTTC.

The rearrangement joins TRBV9 to TRBJ2-7; 10 bases match TRBD1. CDR3 length: 15 residues. V shed 0 bases and J 6 bases; nucleotides not matched to a gene: 6. CDR1 is SGDLS and CDR2 is YYNGEE in the germline V gene. DNA for the CDR3: TGTGCCAGCAGCGTAGGGGTGACAGGGGGCGCCGAGCAGTACTTC. It is translated as CASSVGVTGGAEQYF.

The chain has TRBV30 and TRBJ2-3; D unresolved. The germline V and J ends were trimmed by 0 bases and 10 bases, with 11 bases remaining between them. The CDR3 loop spans 12 amino acids. Per germline, CDR1 GTSNPN and CDR2 SVGIG (reference sequence). CDR3 region: CAWSVESKSQYF. CDR3 in DNA: TGTGCCTGGAGTGTAGAAAGCAAATCGCAGTATTTT.

The chain has TRBV7-8 and TRBJ2-7; 9 bases align to TRBD1. V trimming: 5 bases; J trimming: 7 bases; junction bases outside the gene matches: 15. Germline V gene lookup returns CDR1 SGHVS and CDR2 FQNEAQ. The CDR3 has 16 residues. In nucleotides, the CDR3 is TGTGCCAGCAGCCCTGACAGGGGGTTCGGGCCTTTGGAGCAGTACTTC. Its protein product is CASSPDRGFGPLEQYF.

The chain carries TRBV9 and TRBJ2-2; no clear D gene. The CDR3 length is 14 residues. V lost 3 bases to trimming and J lost 7 bases, with 13 bases between them. Germline CDR1 and CDR2: SGDLS and YYNGEE. Here the CDR3 reads CASSEARVGGELFF. CDR3 coding DNA: TGTGCCAGCAGCGAGGCTAGGGTGGGCGGGGAGCTGTTTTTT. The full variable domain, completed using reference TRBV9 and TRBJ2-2, is DSGVTQTPKHLITATGQRVTLRCSPRSGDLSVYWYQQSLDQGLQFLIQYYNGEERAKGNILERFSAQQFPDLHSELNLSSLELGDSALYFCASSEARVGGELFFGEGSRLTVL.

The chain has TRBV9 and TRBJ2-7; D may be TRBD2 (6 bases). This CDR3 has 15 residues. The germline V gene encodes CDR1 SGDLS and CDR2 YYNGEE. V was trimmed by 0 bases and J by 2 bases, leaving 12 bases between them. The CDR3 DNA is TGTGCCAGCAGCGTAGAGGAGGGGATTACCTACGAGCAGTACTTC. Protein product: CASSVEEGITYEQYF. Variable domain in full (rest from reference TRBV9 and TRBJ2-7): DSGVTQTPKHLITATGQRVTLRCSPRSGDLSVYWYQQSLDQGLQFLIQYYNGEERAKGNILERFSAQQFPDLHSELNLSSLELGDSALYFCASSVEEGITYEQYFGPGTRLTVT.

The chain carries TRBV7-2 and TRBJ2-2; D possibly corresponds to TRBD1 (6 bases). The CDR3 is made up of 16 amino acids. Per germline, CDR1 SGHTA and CDR2 FQGNSA. Trimming stripped 5 bases from V and 0 bases from J, with 13 bases between. CDR3 DNA sequence: TGTGCCAGCAGCCCCCCGGGACAAACGAACACCGGGGAGCTGTTTTTT. As protein: CASSPPGQTNTGELFF.

This clone was counted only a few times. V gene TRBV23-1 combines with J gene TRBJ1-1; D ambiguous. TRBV23-1 falls under the ORF class, with uncertain function. This CDR3 is 12 amino acids long. Trimming left V 8 bases short and J 3 bases short, with 10 bases between. CDR3 bases: TGCGCCAGCCCCACCGGGCACACTGAAGCTTTCTTT. Translation gives CASPTGHTEAFF.

This clone was seen just once. The rearrangement links TRBV7-9 to TRBJ1-1; D not certain. V was trimmed by 8 bases and J by 3 bases, leaving 10 bases between them. The CDR3 totals 12 residues. Germline CDR1 and CDR2: SEHNR and FQNEAQ (reference sequence). CDR3 sequence reads: CASGATDTEAFF. As DNA, the CDR3 is TGTGCCAGCGGAGCGACGGACACTGAAGCTTTCTTT. Drawing the rest from reference TRBV7-9 and TRBJ1-1, the complete variable domain is DTGVSQNPRHKITKRGQNVTFRCDPISEHNRLYWYRQTLGQGPEFLTYFQNEAQLEKSRLLSDRFSAERPKGSFSTLEIQRTEQGDSAMYLCASGATDTEAFFGQGTRLTVV.